This TCR beta chain was recovered during a study of T-cell memory formation after mild COVID-19. Overall study: TCR clusters largely stayed donor specific. Whole-study findings and limits: Whether second-wave clones peaking at day 37 were SARS-CoV-2 specific went unconfirmed. There were some responding clones in pre-infection memory, which suggested that cross-reactive memory had joined.

The ends were cut back, 2 bases at V and 1 base at J, with 14 bases in the middle. Germline V lookup: CDR1 MNHEY, CDR2 SMNVEV (reference sequence). This CDR3 contains 16 residues. Turning to this clonotype: Antigen unknown.

Each CDR3 protein is one row after TCRdb ran MiXCR on the 5' RACE reads. The data hold hundreds of thousands of distinct CDR3 sequences, with under 25% observed a single time. Sequenced: PBMCs or a T cell subset sorted from them (not recorded which). The J gene is TRBJ2-5, the V gene TRBV27; TRBD1 is a possible D gene (5 bases). The receptor was derived from a man in his late teens or twenties who had mild COVID-19 (a few samples of this study predate the infection). Cell type and time point are not known. CDR3 protein: CASSLHFPGFQETQYF. In nucleotides, the CDR3 is TGTGCCAGCAGTTTACACTTCCCAGGGTTCCAAGAGACCCAGTACTTC.